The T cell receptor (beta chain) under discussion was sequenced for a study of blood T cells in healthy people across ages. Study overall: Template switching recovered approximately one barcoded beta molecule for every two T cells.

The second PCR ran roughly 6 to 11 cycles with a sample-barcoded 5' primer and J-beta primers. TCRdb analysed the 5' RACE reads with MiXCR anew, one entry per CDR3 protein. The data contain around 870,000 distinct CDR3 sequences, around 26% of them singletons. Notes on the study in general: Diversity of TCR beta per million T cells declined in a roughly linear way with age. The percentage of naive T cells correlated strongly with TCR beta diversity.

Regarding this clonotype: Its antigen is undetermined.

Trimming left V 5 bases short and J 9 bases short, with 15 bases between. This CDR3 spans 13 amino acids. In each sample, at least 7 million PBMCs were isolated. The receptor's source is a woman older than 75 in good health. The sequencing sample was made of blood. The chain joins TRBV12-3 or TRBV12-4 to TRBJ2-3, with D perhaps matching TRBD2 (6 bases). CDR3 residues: CASSPNSGSTQYF. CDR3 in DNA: TGTGCCAGCAGTCCAAATAGCGGTTCAACGCAGTATTTT.